The rows below give T cell receptor beta chains drawn from one sample of a study of cytomegalovirus exposure and HLA in healthy donors. Assay used: immunoSEQ multiplex PCR; TCRdb lists only in-frame clones, some missing. Of around 180,000 clones in the sample, over 60% were seen once. Material: PBMCs. Every receptor here comes from a girl aged 10-17 years in good health and CMV-seronegative. Both conserved end residues are trimmed from each CDR3. Not every row has a clone size; where given, it reads once, few, many or a size class.

J	V	size	CDR3
TRBJ1-1	TRBV4-2	few	ASSQFGTEAF
TRBJ1-1	TRBV9	-	ASSVGRSDTEAF
TRBJ2-7	TRBV5-1	-	ASTRPGSYEQY
TRBJ2-7	TRBV19	-	ASSPGGYEQY
TRBJ2-7	TRBV27	few	ASSPPWTGSGEQY
TRBJ1-5	TRBV27	-	ASSLSGGSNQPQH
TRBJ1-2	TRBV6-1	-	ASPGTGGNLWGYT
TRBJ1-1	TRBV2	-	ASSERGGGTEAF
TRBJ1-1	TRBV18	-	ASSPPVRDTEAF
TRBJ2-1	TRBV10-3	-	AISESVDNYNEQF
TRBJ1-4	TRBV4-1	-	ASSQDGGSGEKLF
TRBJ2-7	TRBV6-5	-	ASSCSTSGDYEQY
TRBJ1-4	TRBV4-1	-	ASSQEAAQLSNEKLF
TRBJ1-4	TRBV5-4	few	ASTVTGGDEKLF
TRBJ2-7	TRBV5-1	-	ASSLGGLPGPYEQY
TRBJ1-1	TRBV28	-	ASILHRDAEAF
TRBJ1-2	TRBV20-1	-	SAAGGYT
TRBJ2-1	TRBV29-1	-	SAPRGNEQF
TRBJ1-1	TRBV27	few	ASSLGGAEAF
TRBJ2-1	TRBV15	-	ATSPGSSYNEQF
TRBJ2-5	TRBV27	-	ASSLESGGLETQY
TRBJ2-5	TRBV5-6	-	ASSLVGTLYQETQY
TRBJ1-1	TRBV19	-	ASRSMQGRNTEAF
TRBJ2-1	TRBV9	-	ASSPRKGRSSYNEQF
TRBJ2-5	TRBV18	-	ASSQRTGVGKETQY
TRBJ1-1	TRBV7-3	once	ASSFGPDREKAF